One sample yielded the 28 T cell receptor beta chains listed below, sequenced in a study of regulatory T cells in long-lasting Graves disease. CDR3-region Arm-PCR and iRepertoire HTBI primers produced the TCR beta libraries. Via MiXCR, TCRdb re-called the multiplex PCR reads, giving one row per CDR3 protein. This sample carries 350,000 to 500,000 distinct CDR3 sequences, approximately 15% of them seen once, and the ten largest clones take around a sixth. Sample time point: newly diagnosed GD, antithyroid drugs for less than 3 months. Construction of the TCR library relied on RNA isolated from PBMCs. These records were also assigned to another study, of T cells in Graves' hyperthyroidism and ophthalmopathy.

The sequencing here drew on peripheral blood mononuclear cells (PBMCs), taken at new diagnosis, from a patient treated with antithyroid drugs. These receptors all come from a woman between 50 and 59 years old with Graves disease.

This clonotype was seen ten or more times. The V and J genes are TRBV12-3 or TRBV12-4 and TRBJ2-1; 12 nucleotides line up with TRBD2. The length of the CDR3 is 16 residues. The V segment lost 2 bases and the J segment 8 bases; nucleotides outside the gene matches: 7. CDR3 DNA: TGTGCCAGCAGTTTACCCCCGGCTAGCGGGAGGGATGAGCAGTTCTTC. It is translated as CASSLPPASGRDEQFF.

This clonotype was seen a handful of times. The V and J genes are TRBV6-1 and TRBJ2-7; D remains ambiguous. Germline values: CDR1 MNHNS, CDR2 SASEGT. The CDR3 loop spans 13 amino acids. In DNA, the CDR3 is TGTGCTTCTATGAGCCTAGTTGACCGCGAGCAGTACTTC. Its translation is CASMSLVDREQYF.

The V gene is TRBV4-1, the J gene TRBJ1-2; D is possibly TRBD1 (6 bases). The ends were cut back, 5 bases at V and 6 bases at J, with 16 bases in the middle. This CDR3 comprises 14 residues. Per germline, CDR1 MGHRA and CDR2 YSYEKL. The CDR3 sequence is CASSGNRVVNGYTF. In DNA form, the CDR3 reads TGCGCCAGCAGCGGAAACAGGGTGGTGAATGGCTACACCTTC.

This clonotype was seen at least ten times. The junction departs from germline at one end; a sequencing error may be responsible. The chain links TRBV2 to TRBJ2-2, with TRBD1 matching over 7 bases. This CDR3 contains 15 residues. Germline V gives CDR1 SNHLY, CDR2 FYNNEI. DNA for the CDR3: TGCGCCAGCAGTGAGAGACAGGGGAACACCGGGGAGCTGTTTTTT. This encodes CASSERQGNTGELFF.

This clonotype was recorded a few times. The genes are TRBV3-1 and TRBJ1-3, with D maybe TRBD1 (5 bases). This CDR3 contains 16 residues. Germline values: CDR1 LGHDT, CDR2 YNNKEL (reference sequence). V was clipped by 0 bases and J by 0 bases, with 9 bases between them. The CDR3 spells CASSQDLGPSGNTIYF. CDR3 coding DNA: TGTGCCAGCAGCCAAGATCTGGGGCCCTCTGGAAACACCATATATTTT.

This clonotype appeared a few times. The CDR3 DNA reads as TGTGCCAGCGCGGACGGGGGTAATACAGAGAACTACAATGAGCAGTTCTTC. Protein: CASADGGNTENYNEQFF. The J gene is TRBJ2-1, the V gene TRBV9; TRBD2 might be the D (6 bases). Trimming cost V 7 bases and J 3 bases, with 23 bases left between them. Germline assignment: CDR1 SGDLS and CDR2 YYNGEE. CDR3 length equals 17 residues.

This clonotype was counted between two and nine times. Possible read error: a much larger clone is one base away. The gene calls are TRBV11-2 and TRBJ2-5; perhaps TRBD1 as D (6 bases). The V gene's germline CDR1 is SGHAT and CDR2 FQNNGV. This CDR3 contains 14 residues. The CDR3 here is CASSGTGSQGTQYF. The CDR3 bases are TGTGCCAGCAGCGGTACAGGGTCTCAAGGGACCCAGTACTTC.

The genes are TRBV3-1 and TRBJ2-2, with no clear D. V was clipped by 1 base and J by 6 bases, with 6 bases between them. This CDR3 has 13 amino acids. CDR1 and CDR2 from the germline V gene are LGHDT and YNNKEL (reference sequence). The DNA for the CDR3 is TGTGCCAGCAGCCAAGGGTGGCCCGGGGAGCTGTTTTTT. It specifies CASSQGWPGELFF.

In this sample, this clonotype turned up once. J is TRBJ2-7 and V is TRBV7-2, with TRBD2 matching over 8 bases. The CDR3 covers 17 residues. Germline lookup yields CDR1 SGHTA and CDR2 FQGNSA. V dropped 5 bases and J dropped 7; count of bases not matched to a gene: 19. Here the CDR3 reads CASSQRVAGRSYNEQYF. CDR3 sequence (DNA): TGTGCCAGCAGCCAAAGGGTAGCGGGACGCTCCTACAATGAGCAGTACTTC.

The V call is TRBV6-1, the J call TRBJ2-1; D tentatively fits TRBD1 or TRBD2 (6 bases each). With 6 bases removed from V and 5 bases from J, the gap between germline ends came to 11 bases. The CDR3 consists of 13 residues. CDR1 is MNHNS and CDR2 is SASEGT in the germline V gene. The CDR3 region is CASRRGADNEQFF. The CDR3, as DNA: TGTGCCAGCAGGAGGGGGGCGGACAATGAGCAGTTCTTC.

Ten or more counts support this clonotype. The chain couples TRBV20-1 to TRBJ2-1; possibly TRBD2 for D (6 bases). The V gene's germline CDR1 is DFQATT and CDR2 SNEGSKA (reference sequence). CDR3 length: 12 amino acids. Trimming pared 6 bases from V and 5 bases from J, leaving 11 bases between. Written as DNA, the CDR3 is TGCAGTGCGCCGGGACTCAACAATGAGCAGTTCTTC. This encodes CSAPGLNNEQFF.

This clonotype was picked up a small number of times. The chain uses TRBV3-1 and TRBJ2-1; D gene unclear. Between the trimmed V and J ends, which lost 5 bases and 6 bases, there was a span of 17 bases. The germline CDR1 and CDR2 sequences are LGHDT and YNNKEL (reference sequence). The CDR3 extends over 15 amino acids. The CDR3 DNA follows: TGTGCCAGCAGCTTTGACTTAGTAAGGTCCAATGAGCAGTTCTTC. It yields the protein CASSFDLVRSNEQFF.

This clonotype was counted many times. The chain links TRBV11-2 to TRBJ2-7, with 7 nucleotides matching TRBD2. The trim removed 2 bases at V and 6 bases at J, leaving 13 bases unmatched. The CDR3 sequence is 16 residues long. From germline, CDR1 is SGHAT and CDR2 FQNNGV. The CDR3 spells CASSLRFRDYPSEQYF. As DNA, the CDR3 is TGTGCCAGCAGCTTAAGGTTTCGGGACTACCCTTCCGAGCAGTACTTC.

This clonotype has a count of ten or more. As DNA, the CDR3 is TGTGCCAGCACCCGACCGACAGGGGATTATAGCAATCAGCCCCAGCATTTT. Protein: CASTRPTGDYSNQPQHF. This chain joins TRBV6-1 and TRBJ1-5; 8 positions match TRBD1. The junction had 11 bases not matched to a gene; V was cut back by 7 bases and J by 0 bases. This CDR3 has 17 residues. Looked up from germline, CDR1 is MNHNS and CDR2 is SASEGT.

This clonotype was counted at least ten times. V usage is TRBV6-2 or TRBV6-3 and J usage is TRBJ1-5; 7 positions agree with TRBD1. The CDR3 totals 15 residues. Germline assignment: CDR1 MNHEY and CDR2 SVGEGT. The V and J ends lost 0 bases and 2 bases, in that order; junction bases with no gene match: 1. CDR3 nucleotides: TGTGCCAGCAGTTACTCCGGACAGGGCAATCAGCCCCAGCATTTT. This encodes CASSYSGQGNQPQHF.

This clonotype has more than one count but fewer than ten. The V and J genes are TRBV2 and TRBJ2-3; weak D call: TRBD2 (5 bases). In germline, CDR1 is SNHLY, CDR2 FYNNEI. CDR3 size: 15 residues. V was cut by 7 bases and J by 2 bases, with 16 bases left in between. CDR3 bases: TGTGCCAGCACAAGAGGGCCCAGGCTCACAGATACGCAGTATTTT. This translates into CASTRGPRLTDTQYF.

This clonotype was recorded many times. This sequence joins TRBV7-9 and TRBJ2-7; D is uncertain. V dropped 1 base and J dropped 7 bases, with 14 bases sitting between them. CDR1 is SEHNR, CDR2 FQNEAQ, per germline (reference sequence). The length of the CDR3 is 14 residues. For the CDR3, the DNA is TGTGCCAGCAGCTTAGGGGCAGGTCCCCAAGAGCAGTACTTC. Its protein product is CASSLGAGPQEQYF.

This clonotype has a handful of counts. The chain has TRBV19 and TRBJ2-7, with D possibly matching TRBD2 (6 bases). V was shortened by 6 bases and J by 6 bases, with 15 bases between the two germline ends. The CDR3 has 13 residues. Per germline, CDR1 LNHDA and CDR2 SQIVND (reference sequence). The CDR3 bases are TGTGCCAGTAGCAGGGACTTCCTTCGCGAGCAGTACTTC. This translates into CASSRDFLREQYF.

V gene TRBV19 combines with J gene TRBJ2-5; possibly TRBD2 for D (5 bases). The CDR3 loop spans 14 amino acids. V dropped 3 bases and J dropped 2 bases, with 10 bases sitting between them. Germline CDR1 LNHDA, CDR2 SQIVND (reference sequence). The CDR3 DNA reads as TGTGCCAGTAGTATCGAGGGTGGTCAAGAGACCCAGTACTTC. This codes for CASSIEGGQETQYF.

This rearrangement joins TRBV28 to TRBJ2-1; the D gene is possibly TRBD1 (6 bases). This CDR3 is 17 amino acids long. Germline CDR1 MDHEN, CDR2 SYDVKM. The ends were cut back, 3 bases at V and 9 bases at J, with 24 bases in the middle. CDR3 in DNA: TGTGCCAGCAGTTTCTGGGACACGCTTGGTGATTGGGGTGAGCAGTTCTTC. Protein product: CASSFWDTLGDWGEQFF.

The rearrangement uses TRBV9 and TRBJ2-7; a weak D match, TRBD2 (6 bases). The CDR3 contains 15 residues. V lost 0 bases and J 0 bases, leaving 10 bases between the germline ends. From germline, CDR1 is SGDLS and CDR2 YYNGEE. CDR3 protein: CASSVGGGISYEQYF. CDR3 nucleotide sequence: TGTGCCAGCAGCGTAGGCGGCGGGATCTCCTACGAGCAGTACTTC.

This clonotype was counted between two and nine times. The chain employs TRBV28 and TRBJ1-5; D may be TRBD1 (5 bases). With 4 bases removed from V and 2 bases from J, the gap between germline ends came to 15 bases. Germline lookup yields CDR1 MDHEN and CDR2 SYDVKM. The CDR3 consists of 16 residues. CDR3: CASSSIVGVGNQPQHF. The CDR3 DNA reads TGTGCCAGCAGTTCGATCGTGGGGGTGGGCAATCAGCCCCAGCATTTT.

This clonotype came up many times. The V gene is TRBV27, the J gene TRBJ1-5, with a tentative D call TRBD1 (6 bases). CDR1 is MNHEY, CDR2 SMNVEV, per germline (reference sequence). V lost 4 bases, J lost 4 bases, and 11 bases lay in between. This CDR3 has 14 residues. The CDR3 loop reads CASSSQGLNQPQHF. The CDR3 DNA follows: TGTGCCAGCAGTTCACAGGGACTAAATCAGCCCCAGCATTTT.

V and J are TRBV19 and TRBJ1-6, with TRBD1 matching 7 bases. Losses at the gene ends were 7 bases for V and 7 bases for J; bases not matched to a gene: 7. The CDR3 totals 14 residues. Germline V gene lookup returns CDR1 LNHDA and CDR2 SQIVND (reference sequence). The CDR3 region has the DNA TGTGCCAGTAAACCGGACAGGTTCAATTCACCCCTCCACTTT. It encodes CASKPDRFNSPLHF. The full variable domain, in which reference TRBV19 and TRBJ1-6 provide the parts outside the CDR3, is DGGITQSPKYLFRKEGQNVTLSCEQNLNHDAMYWYRQDPGQGLRLIYYSQIVNDFQKGDIAEGYSVSREKKESFPLTVTSAQKNPTAFYLCASKPDRFNSPLHFGNGTRLTVT.

This clonotype has ten or more counts. The chain uses TRBV12-3 or TRBV12-4 and TRBJ2-1, with 8 positions matching TRBD2. This CDR3 has 19 residues. V lost 6 bases and J lost 7; bases outside the gene matches: 23. DNA of the CDR3: TGTGCCAGCAGCAAGGGCCCCCACCTCGGGACTAGTGAGTCAAATGAGCAGTTCTTC. It encodes CASSKGPHLGTSESNEQFF.

The rearrangement uses TRBV10-2 and TRBJ2-1, with D possibly being TRBD2 (7 bases). The last part of the DNA fits TRBJ2-5 better; the J call may be wrong. This CDR3 region has 15 residues. Germline CDR1 is WSHSY and CDR2 is SAAADI. The CDR3 sequence: CASSEGGAVQETQYF. In nucleotides, the CDR3 is TGCGCCAGCAGTGAGGGGGGGGCAGTCCAAGAGACCCAGTACTTC.

There are many counts of this clonotype. The chain links TRBV29-1 to TRBJ1-2, with TRBD1 matching 7 bases. After removal of 2 bases from V and 6 bases from J, the junction contained 3 bases not matched to a gene. CDR1 is SQVTM and CDR2 is ANQGSEA in the germline V gene. The CDR3 sequence is 12 residues long. CDR3 DNA sequence: TGCAGCGTTGAAAGGACAGGAAATGGCTACACCTTC. Protein: CSVERTGNGYTF.

This clonotype was detected only a few times. The genes are TRBV9 and TRBJ2-7, with D tentatively TRBD1 (6 bases). V was clipped by 0 bases and J by 3 bases, with 10 bases between them. There are 14 residues in the CDR3. CDR1 and CDR2 (germline): SGDLS, YYNGEE. CDR3 region: CASSVALQGYEQYF. In nucleotides, the CDR3 is TGTGCCAGCAGCGTAGCCTTACAGGGCTACGAGCAGTACTTC.